The 9 T cell receptor beta chains below were found in one sample sequenced in a study of blood T cell repertoires in COVID-19. Clones were sequenced by immunoSEQ multiplex PCR, and TCRdb holds only the in-frame ones, with some missing. The sample comprises approximately 190,000 clones, 70% to 85% of which are singletons, and about 5% rests with the top ten. Input material: PBMCs or T cells enriched from blood (not recorded which). All receptors come from an older woman with acute COVID-19.

This clone was seen only a few times. The chain couples TRBV7-2 to TRBJ1-6; 7 nucleotides match TRBD1. V gave up 1 base and J gave up 10 bases; unmatched junction bases: 7. Germline V lookup: CDR1 SGHTA, CDR2 FQGNSA. The CDR3 has 15 amino acids. The CDR3 coding sequence is TGTGCCAGCAGCTTAGAGGACAGGTCTGGATCACCCCTCCACTTT. Its translation: CASSLEDRSGSPLHF.

The table lists this clone with a few counts. The chain joins TRBV7-8 to TRBJ1-2; TRBD1 might be the D (5 bases). This CDR3 spans 15 amino acids. The ends were cut back, 1 base at V and 4 bases at J, with 13 bases in the middle. Germline loops: CDR1 SGHVS, CDR2 FQNEAQ. The CDR3 region is CASSLGAGIGYGYTF. The CDR3 DNA follows: TGTGCCAGCAGCTTAGGAGCAGGGATCGGCTATGGCTACACCTTC.

About this clone itself: The sample contains more than one DNA sequence encoding this CDR3. The chain joins TRBV7-9 to TRBJ2-5, with TRBD1 as a possible D gene (5 bases). V dropped 2 bases and J dropped 4 bases, with 5 bases sitting between them. CDR1 and CDR2 from the germline V gene are SEHNR and FQNEAQ (reference sequence). The length of the CDR3 is 12 residues. CDR3 nucleotides: TGTGCCAGCAGCTTAAGGGGAGAGACCCAGTACTTC. This encodes CASSLRGETQYF. The full variable domain, completed using reference TRBV7-9 and TRBJ2-5, is DTGVSQNPRHKITKRGQNVTFRCDPISEHNRLYWYRQTLGQGPEFLTYFQNEAQLEKSRLLSDRFSAERPKGSFSTLEIQRTEQGDSAMYLCASSLRGETQYFGPGTRLLVL.

The chain couples TRBV12-3 or TRBV12-4 to TRBJ1-2, with D unresolved. This CDR3 is 13 amino acids long. Trimming removed 3 bases at V and 5 bases at J, with 10 bases between. The DNA for the CDR3 is TGTGCCAGCAGTTTCCTCCAAGCTTATGGCTACACCTTC. It yields the protein CASSFLQAYGYTF.

The chain uses TRBV5-1 and TRBJ1-1, with 9 bases aligning to TRBD1. The CDR3 covers 17 residues. After removal of 4 bases from V and 1 base from J, the junction contained 11 bases not matched to a gene. Germline assignment: CDR1 SGHRS and CDR2 YFSETQ. The CDR3 is CASSLQGANEPNTEAFF. CDR3 bases: TGCGCCAGCAGCCTACAGGGGGCAAACGAACCGAACACTGAAGCTTTCTTT.

This chain links TRBV7-9 with TRBJ1-6, with TRBD1 as a possible D gene (5 bases). V lost 5 bases to trimming and J lost 0 bases, with 11 bases between them. The CDR3 is 16 amino acids. Germline V CDR1 and CDR2: SEHNR, FQNEAQ (reference sequence). CDR3 bases: TGTGCCAGCAGCCGCGGCAGGGACTCCTATAATTCACCCCTCCACTTT. Translation: CASSRGRDSYNSPLHF.

Only a few counts were recorded for this clone. V and J are TRBV5-5 and TRBJ2-7, with TRBD1 identical over 7 bases. Germline values: CDR1 SGHKS, CDR2 YYEKEE (reference sequence). This CDR3 is built from 14 residues. With V trimmed by 7 bases and J by 4 bases, 11 bases remained unmatched. This chain's CDR3 is CASGSTGTVYEQYF. The CDR3 DNA reads TGTGCCAGCGGATCCACCGGGACAGTTTACGAGCAGTACTTC.

The rearrangement joins TRBV6-5 to TRBJ1-2; 7 bases line up with TRBD1. J gave up 4 bases and V 5 bases, and 7 bases lay outside the gene matches. Germline CDR1 and CDR2: MNHEY and SVGAGI. The CDR3 length is 14 residues. The chain's CDR3 is CASSNDRAPYGYTF. The CDR3 DNA follows: TGTGCCAGCAGTAACGACAGGGCCCCCTATGGCTACACCTTC.

The chain uses TRBV2 and TRBJ2-2; weak D call: TRBD1 (6 bases). This CDR3 spans 15 amino acids. Trimming shortened V by 8 bases and J by 3 bases, and 16 bases separated the two germline ends. The germline gives CDR1 SNHLY, CDR2 FYNNEI. CDR3 residues: CASAQGSLDTGELFF. Written as DNA, the CDR3 is TGTGCCAGCGCACAGGGTTCGTTGGACACCGGGGAGCTGTTTTTT.